Following are 15 T cell receptor beta chains from one sample sequenced in a study of T cells after yellow fever vaccination. MiXCR, applied by TCRdb to the 5' RACE reads, yields one record per CDR3 protein. In the table there are 250,000 to 300,000 distinct CDR3 sequences, less than 9.5% of which are singletons. Sequences were derived from CD4+ T cells sorted from PBMCs, sampled 5 days after the yellow fever booster vaccination. Receptors originate from a man younger than 35 who received the YFV17D yellow fever vaccine.

The V and J genes are TRBV5-5 and TRBJ1-4; D gene unclear. Germline CDR1 and CDR2: SGHKS and YYEKEE (reference sequence). The CDR3 sequence is 14 residues long. V was trimmed by 4 bases and J by 8 bases, leaving 15 bases between them. This CDR3 is CASSRLSGYEKLFF. The CDR3 nucleotides are TGTGCCAGCAGCCGGCTTTCAGGTTACGAAAAACTGTTTTTT. Based on the CDR3 plus reference TRBV5-5 and TRBJ1-4, the full variable domain is DAGVTQSPTHLIKTRGQQVTLRCSPISGHKSVSWYQQVLGQGPQFIFQYYEKEERGRGNFPDRFSARQFPNYSSELNVNALLLGDSALYLCASSRLSGYEKLFFGSGTQLSVL.

Ten or more counts support this clonotype. The V and J genes are TRBV18 and TRBJ2-1, with TRBD1 matching over 7 bases. CDR3 length equals 16 residues. Germline V CDR1 and CDR2: KGHSH, LQKENI. V dropped 0 bases and J dropped 3; count of bases not matched to a gene: 5. The CDR3 protein is CASSPPGGSYYNEQFF. Here the CDR3 DNA reads TGTGCCAGCTCACCACCAGGGGGCAGTTACTACAATGAGCAGTTCTTC.

The chain couples TRBV6-5 to TRBJ2-7; 8 positions match TRBD2. V lost 2 bases and J lost 6; bases outside the gene matches: 3. The length of the CDR3 is 13 residues. The germline CDR1 and CDR2 sequences are MNHEY and SVGAGI. The CDR3: CASSYPGTSEQYF. CDR3 sequence (DNA): TGTGCCAGCAGTTACCCCGGGACTAGCGAGCAGTACTTC.

This clonotype was seen a few times. This rearrangement joins TRBV5-1 to TRBJ2-6, with unresolved D. CDR1 and CDR2 (germline): SGHRS, YFSETQ. The V gene lost 4 bases and the J gene lost 1 base, with 9 bases spanning the gap. The CDR3 length is 15 residues. CDR3 sequence: CASSDRLSGANVLTF. In DNA form, the CDR3 reads TGCGCCAGCAGCGACCGGCTGTCTGGGGCCAACGTCCTGACTTTC.

This clonotype was seen a few times. The CDR3 region has the DNA TGTGCCAGCATCCAACAGGTCCAAGAGACCCAGTACTTC. Its translation is CASIQQVQETQYF. V and J are TRBV7-9 and TRBJ2-5; possible D gene TRBD1, 5 bases. This CDR3 region has 13 residues. The germline V and J ends were trimmed by 7 bases and 1 base, with 10 bases remaining between them. In germline, CDR1 is SEHNR, CDR2 FQNEAQ (reference sequence).

This clonotype was counted at least ten times. The chain uses TRBV28 and TRBJ2-5; possible D gene TRBD2, 5 bases. Germline assignment: CDR1 MDHEN and CDR2 SYDVKM. V lost 3 bases, J lost 5 bases, and 7 bases lay in between. There are 12 residues in the CDR3. CDR3 in amino acids: CASSFRGETQYF. The CDR3 DNA reads TGTGCCAGCAGTTTTCGAGGGGAGACCCAGTACTTC.

This clonotype was seen a few times. CDR3 nucleotide sequence: TGCAGTGCTAGTGCTAGCGGGGGGGCTGTCGGACTAACCACAGATACGCAGTATTTT. The encoded protein is CSASASGGAVGLTTDTQYF. This chain joins TRBV20-1 and TRBJ2-3, with 12 bases fitting TRBD2. Looked up from germline, CDR1 is DFQATT and CDR2 is SNEGSKA (reference sequence). V trimming: 3 bases; J trimming: 2 bases; junction bases outside the gene matches: 15. CDR3 size: 19 residues.

This clonotype was detected a few times. The rearrangement joins TRBV7-2 to TRBJ1-6; TRBD1 matches 9 bases. Germline lookup yields CDR1 SGHTA and CDR2 FQGNSA. V gave up 2 bases and J gave up 10 bases; unmatched junction bases: 9. CDR3 length: 16 amino acids. The CDR3: CASSLLTGGARSPLHF. The CDR3 DNA follows: TGTGCCAGCAGCTTACTTACAGGGGGCGCCAGGTCACCCCTCCACTTT.

The chain employs TRBV5-1 and TRBJ2-5, with D uncertain. The ends were cut back, 1 base at V and 2 bases at J, with 18 bases in the middle. Per the germline V gene, CDR1 is SGHRS and CDR2 is YFSETQ. The CDR3 extends over 17 amino acids. The CDR3 sequence: CASSLPSSKPIQETQYF. CDR3 nucleotide sequence: TGCGCCAGCAGCTTGCCTAGTTCGAAACCGATTCAAGAGACCCAGTACTTC. Variable domain in full (rest from reference TRBV5-1 and TRBJ2-5): KAGVTQTPRYLIKTRGQQVTLSCSPISGHRSVSWYQQTPGQGLQFLFEYFSETQRNKGNFPGRFSGRQFSNSRSEMNVSTLELGDSALYLCASSLPSSKPIQETQYFGPGTRLLVL.

This clonotype was seen more than once but under ten times. The gene calls are TRBV18 and TRBJ2-6; D gene uncertain. The ends were cut back, 3 bases at V and 0 bases at J, with 9 bases in the middle. CDR3 length: 16 residues. Germline CDR1 reads KGHSH; CDR2 reads LQKENI. The CDR3 DNA sequence: TGTGCCAGCTCACCGTCACTCCACTCTGGGGCCAACGTCCTGACTTTC. Translation gives CASSPSLHSGANVLTF.

This clonotype was seen ten or more times. The chain has TRBV4-1 and TRBJ1-2; the match to TRBD1 covers 7 bases. From germline, CDR1 is MGHRA and CDR2 YSYEKL. The CDR3 covers 17 residues. V shed 2 bases, J shed 4 bases, and the junction held 13 bases outside the gene matches. CDR3 amino acids: CASSQRRQGTPGYGYTF. The CDR3 nucleotides read TGCGCCAGCAGCCAACGCCGACAGGGAACCCCAGGCTATGGCTACACCTTC.

In its sample, this clonotype was seen a few times. This chain joins TRBV25-1 and TRBJ1-2; D not certain. Trimming stripped 2 bases from V and 0 bases from J, with 4 bases between. Germline CDR1 and CDR2: MGHDK and SYGVNS. This CDR3 is 13 amino acids long. CDR3 in DNA: TGTGCCAGCAGTGAACTTGCTAACTATGGCTACACCTTC. It translates to CASSELANYGYTF.

This clonotype occurred a few times. The chain carries TRBV14 and TRBJ1-1; D is perhaps TRBD1 (5 bases). The CDR3 runs to 12 residues. Between the trimmed V and J ends, which lost 6 bases and 8 bases, there was a span of 13 bases. Germline CDR1 SGHDN, CDR2 FVKESK. CDR3 DNA sequence: TGTGCCAGCAGTCAATCAGGGCCCGAAGCTTTCTTT. As protein: CASSQSGPEAFF.

This clonotype was detected ten times or more. The J gene is TRBJ1-5, the V gene TRBV6-2 or TRBV6-3, with a weak D call TRBD1 (6 bases). Trimming left V 2 bases short and J 5 bases short, with 10 bases between. CDR1 and CDR2 (germline): MNHEY, SVGEGT. CDR3 length: 14 residues. The CDR3 DNA reads TGTGCCAGCAGTTACCGGACAGCCCATCAGCCCCAGCATTTT. Its translation is CASSYRTAHQPQHF.

This clonotype was found a few times. This chain links TRBV15 with TRBJ2-6; TRBD2 might be the D (5 bases). Trimming pared 3 bases from V and 0 bases from J, leaving 9 bases between. Germline CDR1 LNHNV, CDR2 YYDKDF (reference sequence). The CDR3 length is 16 residues. CDR3 bases: TGTGCCACCAGCAGGCCCGGGAACTCTGGGGCCAACGTCCTGACTTTC. It is translated as CATSRPGNSGANVLTF.